The 29 T cell receptor beta chains reported below all come from one sample, sequenced in a study of cytomegalovirus exposure and HLA in healthy donors. The PCR ran on 60 Vbeta and 13 Jbeta primers. The table came from immunoSEQ multiplex PCR; TCRdb's copy has only in-frame clones and leaves some out. The sample consists of 95,000 to 130,000 clones, under 90% of them appearing once. Sequencing input: PBMCs. These receptor sequences come from a young woman in good health and CMV-seronegative.

This clone was seen only once. This rearrangement joins TRBV6-5 to TRBJ2-5, with D perhaps matching TRBD1 (5 bases). The J call may be wrong; the DNA end is better matched by TRBJ2-7. Germline assignment: CDR1 MNHEY and CDR2 SVGAGI. The CDR3 loop spans 14 amino acids. CDR3 DNA: TGTGCCAGCAGTTACTCGCAGGGCCCCTACGAGCAGTACTTC. Translation: CASSYSQGPYEQYF.

This clone was seen a single time. The genes are TRBV25-1 and TRBJ1-2; 7 nucleotides line up with TRBD1. Losses at the gene ends were 6 bases for V and 2 bases for J; bases not matched to a gene: 3. This CDR3 spans 13 amino acids. Germline CDR1 is MGHDK and CDR2 is SYGVNS. CDR3 sequence reads: CASSLTGNYGYTF. The CDR3, as DNA: TGTGCCAGCAGCCTGACAGGGAACTATGGCTACACCTTC.

The rearrangement joins TRBV10-3 to TRBJ2-2; 8 positions match TRBD1. Germline CDR1 reads ENHRY; CDR2 reads SYGVKD. Trimming took 2 bases from V and 0 from J; bases not matched to a gene: 2. CDR3 length equals 16 residues. CDR3 DNA: TGTGCCATCAGTGAGGGGACAGGATCGAACACCGGGGAGCTGTTTTTT. Translating gives CAISEGTGSNTGELFF.

V usage is TRBV28 and J usage is TRBJ1-6, with 7 bases aligning to TRBD1. Germline assignment: CDR1 MDHEN and CDR2 SYDVKM. After removal of 6 bases from V and 9 bases from J, the junction contained 11 bases not matched to a gene. This CDR3 spans 15 amino acids. The CDR3 loop is CASRHETGNGSPLHF. The DNA for the CDR3 is TGTGCCAGCAGACACGAGACAGGGAACGGTTCACCCCTCCACTTT.

The J gene is TRBJ1-1, the V gene TRBV9; D possibly corresponds to TRBD1 (5 bases). The ends were cut back, 3 bases at V and 3 bases at J, with 18 bases in the middle. Germline V CDR1 and CDR2: SGDLS, YYNGEE. The CDR3 consists of 16 residues. Here the CDR3 reads CASSGPPLGRDTEAFF. The CDR3 coding sequence is TGTGCCAGCAGCGGACCCCCCTTGGGCAGGGACACTGAAGCTTTCTTT.

J is TRBJ2-1 and V is TRBV7-9, with TRBD2 matching 11 bases. Germline values: CDR1 SEHNR, CDR2 FQNEAQ (reference sequence). The V segment lost 7 bases and the J segment 5 bases; nucleotides outside the gene matches: 4. This CDR3 has 14 amino acids. CDR3 region: CASNLAGGHNEQFF. DNA for the CDR3: TGTGCCAGCAACCTAGCGGGAGGCCACAATGAGCAGTTCTTC.

The chain couples TRBV5-1 to TRBJ2-7; perhaps TRBD2 as D (5 bases). The germline CDR1 and CDR2 sequences are SGHRS and YFSETQ. This CDR3 is built from 14 residues. With 2 bases removed from V and 6 bases from J, the gap between germline ends came to 15 bases. CDR3 sequence (DNA): TGCGCCAGCAGCTTCCGGGGTGATGTACGCGAGCAGTACTTC. Its translation is CASSFRGDVREQYF.

The chain links TRBV7-9 to TRBJ2-7; 7 bases align to TRBD1. The CDR3 runs to 13 residues. Germline loops: CDR1 SEHNR, CDR2 FQNEAQ (reference sequence). V was clipped by 2 bases and J by 3 bases; unmatched bases: 1. The CDR3 DNA sequence: TGTGCCAGCAGCTTATCAGGGGGCTACGAGCAGTACTTC. Its translation is CASSLSGGYEQYF. The variable domain in full, completed from reference TRBV7-9 and TRBJ2-7, reads DTGVSQNPRHKITKRGQNVTFRCDPISEHNRLYWYRQTLGQGPEFLTYFQNEAQLEKSRLLSDRFSAERPKGSFSTLEIQRTEQGDSAMYLCASSLSGGYEQYFGPGTRLTVT.

The genes are TRBV4-3 and TRBJ2-1, with 10 positions matching TRBD2. This CDR3 has 15 amino acids. CDR1 and CDR2 (germline): LGHNA, YSLEER. After removal of 1 base from V and 10 bases from J, the junction contained 7 bases not matched to a gene. The CDR3 here is CASSQGGLAGVEQFF. For the CDR3, the DNA is TGCGCCAGCAGCCAAGGGGGTCTAGCGGGAGTGGAGCAGTTCTTC.

This chain joins TRBV28 and TRBJ2-5; TRBD1 agrees at 8 bases. Trimming at V came to 6 bases and at J to 3 bases, leaving 6 bases not matched to a gene. The germline gives CDR1 MDHEN, CDR2 SYDVKM. CDR3 length: 14 amino acids. The CDR3 protein is CASSTGTGKETQYF. The CDR3 DNA reads as TGTGCCAGCAGCACCGGGACAGGCAAAGAGACCCAGTACTTC.

This clone appeared a single time. The J gene is TRBJ2-7, the V gene TRBV28; 7 bases map to TRBD2. CDR1 is MDHEN and CDR2 is SYDVKM in the germline V gene. This CDR3 spans 15 amino acids. The V gene end was trimmed by 3 bases and the J gene end by 4 bases; junction bases not matched to a gene: 9. The CDR3 DNA reads TGTGCCAGCAGTTTGGGAGGGGAGCTTCTATACGAGCAGTACTTC. It is translated as CASSLGGELLYEQYF.

This clone has more than one count but fewer than ten. This chain connects TRBV27 to TRBJ2-1, with D perhaps matching TRBD2 (6 bases). Germline V gene data show CDR1 as MNHEY and CDR2 as SMNVEV (reference sequence). The CDR3 is 15 residues long. Trimming removed 3 bases from V and 7 bases from J, with 16 bases in between. In DNA form, the CDR3 reads TGTGCCAGCAGTTTCGTCCCCGCGGGGACTAATGAGCAGTTCTTC. Protein product: CASSFVPAGTNEQFF.

This sequence joins TRBV4-3 and TRBJ2-1; the match to TRBD2 covers 15 bases. Germline-derived CDR1 and CDR2 are LGHNA and YSLEER. Trimming took 4 bases from V and 1 from J; bases not matched to a gene: 5. There are 18 residues in the CDR3. CDR3: CASSPGTSGGPSYNEQFF. The CDR3 DNA reads as TGCGCCAGCAGCCCTGGGACTAGCGGGGGGCCTTCCTACAATGAGCAGTTCTTC.

To note about this clone: One end of the junction is discordant with germline, which a read error may explain. The genes are TRBV27 and TRBJ2-2; possible D gene TRBD2, 5 bases. CDR1 and CDR2 from the germline V gene are MNHEY and SMNVEV (reference sequence). The CDR3 covers 16 residues. CDR3: CASSFLGFANTGELLF. CDR3 nucleotides: TGTGCCAGCAGTTTTTTGGGGTTCGCGAACACCGGGGAGCTGCTTTTT.

The chain joins TRBV29-1 to TRBJ1-2; 8 bases are a match to TRBD1. The CDR3 consists of 14 residues. The V segment lost 4 bases and the J segment 8 bases; nucleotides outside the gene matches: 12. The V gene's germline CDR1 is SQVTM and CDR2 ANQGSEA. The CDR3 nucleotides are TGCAGCGTTGTCTCCCAGGGGGCGCTTGGCGGCTACACCTTC. Translated: CSVVSQGALGGYTF. The whole variable domain, remainder taken from reference TRBV29-1 and TRBJ1-2, is SAVISQKPSRDICQRGTSLTIQCQVDSQVTMMFWYRQQPGQSLTLIATANQGSEATYESGFVIDKFPISRPNLTFSTLTVSNMSPEDSSIYLCSVVSQGALGGYTFGSGTRLTVV.

The chain is built from TRBV4-2 and TRBJ2-5; TRBD2 matches 10 bases. This CDR3 has 16 amino acids. The germline V gene has CDR1 LGHNA and CDR2 YNFKEQ. V was pared by 1 base and J by 5 bases, with 7 bases of the junction left unmatched. The CDR3 DNA follows: TGTGCCAGCAGCCAAGGGACAGCGGGAGGGACGGAGACCCAGTACTTC. Its protein product is CASSQGTAGGTETQYF.

The chain couples TRBV7-2 to TRBJ2-1, with TRBD2 identical over 12 bases. This CDR3 is built from 17 residues. Germline trimming cut 5 bases from V and 8 bases from J; bases unmatched to any gene: 13. CDR1 SGHTA and CDR2 FQGNSA come from the germline V gene. The CDR3 region is CASSRTSGARPGYEQFF. The DNA for the CDR3 is TGTGCCAGCAGCCGGACTAGCGGGGCCCGGCCGGGTTATGAGCAGTTCTTC.

The chain is built from TRBV19 and TRBJ2-7; D may be TRBD1 (7 bases). CDR1 and CDR2 (germline): LNHDA, SQIVND (reference sequence). The V gene lost 3 bases and the J gene lost 3 bases, with 12 bases spanning the gap. The CDR3 has 14 residues. The CDR3 DNA reads as TGTGCCAGTAGTATCAGGGGGGACCTCTACGAGCAGTACTTC. Translating it yields CASSIRGDLYEQYF. Based on the CDR3 plus reference TRBV19 and TRBJ2-7, the full variable domain is DGGITQSPKYLFRKEGQNVTLSCEQNLNHDAMYWYRQDPGQGLRLIYYSQIVNDFQKGDIAEGYSVSREKKESFPLTVTSAQKNPTAFYLCASSIRGDLYEQYFGPGTRLTVT.

The chain has TRBV6-4 and TRBJ2-1; tentative D call: TRBD2 (6 bases). Per germline, CDR1 MRHNA and CDR2 SNTAGT. CDR3 length equals 16 residues. Trimming stripped 3 bases from V and 10 bases from J, with 22 bases between. The CDR3: CASSDRAGPKPGEQFF. The DNA for the CDR3 is TGTGCCAGCAGTGATAGAGCGGGTCCCAAACCCGGCGAGCAGTTCTTC.

CDR3 DNA: TGTGCCAGCAGCGAGCGTGGGGCAGGCCCGGGAGAGACCCAGTACTTC. Amino acids: CASSERGAGPGETQYF. The rearrangement joins TRBV9 to TRBJ2-5; the D gene is possibly TRBD1 (5 bases). Trimming stripped 3 bases from V and 4 bases from J, with 19 bases between. This CDR3 is built from 16 residues. Germline V gene data show CDR1 as SGDLS and CDR2 as YYNGEE.

The chain employs TRBV4-3 and TRBJ1-3, with TRBD1 matching 7 bases. With V trimmed by 4 bases and J by 2 bases, 8 bases remained unmatched. CDR3 length equals 16 residues. The germline gives CDR1 LGHNA, CDR2 YSLEER. The CDR3 coding sequence is TGCGCCAGCAGCCCCCAGGGGGAATCGGCTGGAAACACCATATATTTT. The encoded protein is CASSPQGESAGNTIYF.

This rearrangement joins TRBV6-5 to TRBJ1-2, with a tentative D call TRBD1 (5 bases). The V end lost 0 bases, the J end lost 1 base, and 6 bases lay between the germline ends. Germline lookup yields CDR1 MNHEY and CDR2 SVGAGI. CDR3 length equals 14 residues. CDR3 DNA sequence: TGTGCCAGCAGTTACTCGGACAATAACTATGGCTACACCTTC. Protein: CASSYSDNNYGYTF.

CDR3 amino acids: CASSARESSYNEQFF. The CDR3 coding sequence is TGTGCCAGCAGTGCTCGGGAGTCCTCCTACAATGAGCAGTTCTTC. The rearrangement uses TRBV6-6 and TRBJ2-1, with D perhaps matching TRBD2 (6 bases). The V end was cut by 5 bases, the J end by 0 bases, with 11 bases between. There are 15 residues in the CDR3. From germline, CDR1 is MNHNY and CDR2 SVGAGI (reference sequence).

V usage is TRBV11-2 and J usage is TRBJ2-7; D remains unclear. The V gene's germline CDR1 is SGHAT and CDR2 FQNNGV. This CDR3 spans 11 amino acids. Trimming stripped 5 bases from V and 12 bases from J, with 14 bases between. The CDR3 sequence is CASSLHGVVYF. The DNA for the CDR3 is TGTGCCAGCAGCCTGCATGGAGTGGTGTACTTC.

This rearrangement joins TRBV7-9 to TRBJ1-1; no reliable D call. The germline CDR1 and CDR2 sequences are SEHNR and FQNEAQ (reference sequence). Trimming removed 1 base from V and 1 base from J, with 4 bases in between. This CDR3 is 13 amino acids long. CDR3 bases: TGTGCCAGCAGCTTAGGACAGAACACTGAAGCTTTCTTT. Its translation: CASSLGQNTEAFF.

The chain uses TRBV27 and TRBJ2-1; TRBD2 matches 9 bases. Germline V gene lookup returns CDR1 MNHEY and CDR2 SMNVEV (reference sequence). The CDR3 length is 16 residues. V shed 8 bases, J shed 6 bases, and the junction held 14 bases outside the gene matches. The CDR3 DNA follows: TGTGCCAGCTCCTCTCGCTCCCTAGCGGGAAGCAATGAGCAGTTCTTC. Translation gives CASSSRSLAGSNEQFF.

The gene calls are TRBV5-1 and TRBJ2-7; 7 positions agree with TRBD2. Germline trimming cut 2 bases from V and 6 bases from J; bases unmatched to any gene: 8. Germline-derived CDR1 and CDR2 are SGHRS and YFSETQ. The CDR3 runs to 14 residues. The CDR3 DNA reads as TGCGCCAGCAGCTTTGGACTAGACGGTAGCGAGCAGTACTTC. Translated, it gives CASSFGLDGSEQYF.

V gene TRBV28 combines with J gene TRBJ2-2; D perhaps matches TRBD1 (5 bases). The CDR3 totals 13 residues. V was clipped by 2 bases and J by 6 bases, with 7 bases between them. Germline CDR1 MDHEN, CDR2 SYDVKM. CDR3 protein: CASSLTGSGELFF. Here the CDR3 DNA reads TGTGCCAGCAGTTTAACAGGCTCCGGGGAGCTGTTTTTT.

CDR3 bases: TGTGCCTGGAAGGGAGCGGGAGGGGGCTCCTACAATGAGCAGTTCTTC. Residues: CAWKGAGGGSYNEQFF. The chain joins TRBV30 to TRBJ2-1, with TRBD2 matching over 10 bases. The CDR3 covers 16 residues. The V segment lost 4 bases and the J segment 0 bases; nucleotides outside the gene matches: 6. CDR1 GTSNPN and CDR2 SVGIG come from the germline V gene (reference sequence).